This T cell receptor beta chain stems from a study of T cells in Graves' hyperthyroidism and ophthalmopathy. This clonotype was counted between two and nine times. The antigen is not known. The patients, who ranged from 18 to 65 in age, presented with newly diagnosed hyperthyroidism lasting under 2 months. Patients with uncontrolled infections, other autoimmune diseases, pregnancy or lactation were excluded. RNA transcripts provided the source from which TCR beta CDR3 regions were amplified. HTBI primers were employed in a first-round RT-PCR of the TCR CDR3. TCRdb re-called the multiplex PCR reads with MiXCR, one entry per CDR3 protein. Here the sample spans fewer than 800,000 distinct CDR3 sequences, around 15% being singletons. Overall study results and limits: Researchers found most expanded thyroid clonotypes above 0.001 in blood as well.

The CDR3 length is 14 residues. The germline V gene encodes CDR1 SGHTA and CDR2 FQGTGA. Trimming left V 5 bases short and J 4 bases short, with 14 bases between. The genes are TRBV7-3 and TRBJ1-1; possibly TRBD1 for D (5 bases). This clonotype was obtained from a man in his late teens or twenties with Graves' hyperthyroidism. Sequenced material: blood. The CDR3 nucleotides are TGTGCCAGCAGCCCCTGGGCAGGGAGCACTGAAGCTTTCTTT. This encodes CASSPWAGSTEAFF.